This T cell receptor beta chain was observed in a study of blood T cells in healthy people across ages (dated by TCRdb to between 2015 and 2017). For the wider study: In model experiments, template switching captured roughly one uniquely barcoded TCR beta cDNA molecule for every two T cells. Age-related changes in TCR beta repertoire diversity were measured in the study by deep sequencing normalized with unique cDNA molecular identifiers. Donors were grouped into four age groups: young (average 16 years), middle-aged (about 38), aged (about 59) and long-lived (around 82). To avoid experimental bias, donors of different ages were distributed randomly across sequencing lanes. For two donors (one aged 18 to 30 and one aged 80 or older), the study analyzed two additional independent replicas of 1 million unique cDNA reads from the same blood draw.

Results and caveats for the whole study, not just this receptor: Estimates of total diversity based on one million sequenced T cells were regarded as lower bounds and as underestimates. Compared with the aged group, more naive CD4+ T cells, fewer expanded clones and increased TCR diversity were shown by the long-lived group, suggesting age selection. Bulk unsorted PBMC profiling prevented conclusive comparison of naive and antigen-experienced compartments. Donor CMV infection status was unknown, potentially confounding age-related changes in expanded clonotypes. Observed TCR beta diversity correlated strongly with the percentage of naive T cells measured by flow cytometry. Observed TCR beta diversity per million T cells fell roughly linearly with age, and a significant reduction was already apparent by age roughly 41.

Library prep was done by 5' RACE. TCRdb names Illumina HiSeq 2500 as the instrument used. A second PCR of about 7 to 12 cycles was run with a J-beta primer mix and a sample-barcoded 5' primer. A template-switch 5' adaptor carrying 12 random nucleotides introduced a unique molecular identifier onto each TCR beta cDNA molecule. Each sample yielded at least 3 million CDR3-containing paired-end reads. First-strand cDNA was synthesized from all RNA with the Mint cDNA synthesis kit, primed by a TRBC-specific oligonucleotide. All cDNA was treated with uracil-DNA glycosylase and then went through a first 18-cycle PCR with the universal primers M1SS and BC2_uni_R. The paper's processing steps were these. For normalization, 1 million high-quality reads were randomly selected from each sample, with every read carrying a distinct molecular identifier. Reads sharing molecular identifiers were discarded rather than binned into consensus sequences. CDR3 identification, clonotype clustering and error correction used MiTCR with a Q25 quality threshold and the strictest error-elimination algorithm. A nonparametric unseen species model with Euler transformation was used to estimate a lower bound on total TCR beta diversity. TCRdb itself trimmed the public reads at Q25 with fastp, ran MiXCR and retained productive beta chains. Every CDR3 protein is listed once, alongside the most common genes and DNA of its rows. TCRdb, rather than the study authors, made the V and J calls. The sample table lists some 900,000 distinct CDR3 sequences, around 30% of them with a count of one. Approximately 15% of the sample comes from the top ten.

Donors were 35 to 40 systemically healthy Caucasian individuals from Russia aged roughly 6 to 90 years. Around 10 milliliters of peripheral blood were collected from each donor into EDTA-treated Vacutainer tubes. PBMCs were isolated by Ficoll-Paque density-gradient centrifugation, with at least 7 million obtained per sample. Trizol reagent was used to extract total RNA from PBMCs, with at least 6 micrograms per sample. For every donor, flow cytometry on a PBMC aliquot measured the percentage of naive CD45RAhigh/CD27high T cells. The CDR3 contains 14 residues, cysteine and phenylalanine counted. The kept DNA is CDR3 alone, 42 bases in frame from the first base. The germline V gene supplies CDR1 SGHTA and CDR2 FQGNSA. As to this clonotype: This receptor's antigen is unknown. At one of its ends the junction is not consistent with the germline gene, which may arise from a read error.

The clonotype comes from an elderly woman in good health. Here the chain combines TRBV7-2 and TRBJ2-1, with 9 bases aligning to TRBD1. Sequenced sample: blood. CDR3 protein: CASSGDRENNGQFF. The nucleotide sequence is TGTGCCAGCAGCGGGGACAGGGAGAACAATGGGCAGTTCTTC.